This T cell receptor beta chain was sequenced in a study of PD-L1 blockade in urothelial cancer. Study summary: Blood samples had a median of 141,255 T cells.

Profiled with immunoSEQ multiplex PCR; TCRdb holds only in-frame clones, not every one. The profile shows 70,000 or so clones, roughly nine tenths of them singletons. About this clone itself: What it binds is not known.

Trimming left V 1 base short and J 1 base short, with 14 bases between. This CDR3 region has 17 residues. The germline V gene has CDR1 MGHRA and CDR2 YSYEKL. General observations from the study: Better survival was forecast by a pretreatment blood TCR clonality below the median.

The input for sequencing was PBMCs, taken around atezolizumab (anti-PD-L1) treatment. This chain joins TRBV4-1 and TRBJ1-3; maybe TRBD1 (5 bases). The TCR was taken from a man in his 60s with urothelial cancer. For the CDR3, the DNA is TGCGCCAGCAGCCAAGTTTCAGGGAGGAGTTCTGGAAACACCATATATTTT. It encodes CASSQVSGRSSGNTIYF.